This TCR beta chain was captured by sequencing in a study of vaccination and CD4 T cells after COVID-19. Study in general: Median time from COVID diagnosis to post-COVID sampling was under 120 days (35 to 161). Overall study results and limits: Within the convalescent patients, a median approximately 86% of the SARS-CoV-2-reactive clones were ones that appeared only post-vaccination.

Oncomine TCR Beta short-read sequencing was applied to DNA from cultured CD4+ T cells. TCRdb ran MiXCR on the PCR reads and lists one entry per CDR3 protein. The sample comprises fewer than 8,500 distinct CDR3 sequences, just over 35% of which are singletons, and under 35% rests with the top ten. The J segment lost 0 bases and the V segment lost 2 bases, leaving 1 base of the junction unmatched. CDR1 is SGHNT, CDR2 YYREEE, per germline (reference sequence). The CDR3 loop spans 14 amino acids. Noted treatment: roughly 11-day PBMC culture with coronavirus spike peptide pools or control peptides (ViraFEST assay). It was before the COVID-19 pandemic (2011-2018) that the unexposed donor's CD4+ T cells were collected. This clonotype was found a few times. What it binds is unknown.

The source is a human donor in good health. The sequenced sample was CD4+ T cells from blood, cultured in vitro. The gene calls are TRBV5-4 and TRBJ2-7; 8 bases map to TRBD2. The DNA of the CDR3 is TGTGCCAGCAGCTTAAGCGGGAGCTCCTACGAGCAGTACTTC. Its translation: CASSLSGSSYEQYF.